This T cell receptor beta chain was captured in a study of cytomegalovirus exposure and HLA in healthy donors. The PCR used 60 Vbeta and 13 Jbeta primers. Sequencing used immunoSEQ multiplex PCR; TCRdb keeps in-frame clones, though not all of them. The repertoire holds approximately 89,000 clones, about 80% seen once, with roughly a tenth in the top ten. Per germline, CDR1 SGHTA and CDR2 FQGNSA. V lost 8 bases, J lost 3 bases, and 17 bases lay in between. The CDR3 length is 14 residues. The chain links TRBV7-2 to TRBJ2-7; TRBD2 might be the D (5 bases). Source material: PBMCs. The receptor's source is a man in his thirties or forties in good health and CMV-seropositive. The CDR3 loop is CASLSPDSNYEQYF. The CDR3 bases are TGTGCCAGCCTATCCCCGGACTCAAACTACGAGCAGTACTTC. Full variable domain (remainder filled in from reference TRBV7-2 and TRBJ2-7): GAGVSQSPSNKVTEKGKDVELRCDPISGHTALYWYRQSLGQGLEFLIYFQGNSAPDKSGLPSDRFSAERTGGSVSTLTIQRTQQEDSAVYLCASLSPDSNYEQYFGPGTRLTVT.